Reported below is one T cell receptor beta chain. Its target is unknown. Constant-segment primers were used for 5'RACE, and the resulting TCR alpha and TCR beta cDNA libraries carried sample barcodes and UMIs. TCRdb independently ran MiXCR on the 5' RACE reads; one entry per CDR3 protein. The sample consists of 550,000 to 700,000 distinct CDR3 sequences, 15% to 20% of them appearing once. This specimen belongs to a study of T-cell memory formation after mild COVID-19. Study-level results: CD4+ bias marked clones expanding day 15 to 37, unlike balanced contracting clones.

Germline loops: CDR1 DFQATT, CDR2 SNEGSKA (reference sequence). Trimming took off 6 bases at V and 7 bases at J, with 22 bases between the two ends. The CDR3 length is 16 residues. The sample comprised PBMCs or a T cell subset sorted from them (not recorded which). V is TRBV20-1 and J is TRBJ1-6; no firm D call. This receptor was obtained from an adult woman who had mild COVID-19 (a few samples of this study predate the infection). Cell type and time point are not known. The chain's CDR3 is CSAPVQGFLGNSPLHF. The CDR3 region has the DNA TGCAGTGCACCCGTACAAGGGTTTTTAGGGAATTCACCCCTCCACTTT.